This T cell receptor (beta chain) was captured by sequencing in a study of Ad26.COV2.S vaccination and SARS-CoV-2 variants. For the study at large: Of the COV1001 trial arms, the Ad26.COV2.S arm included the donor. Once or twice, 56 days apart, Ad26.COV2.S was delivered intramuscularly.

Indicated treatment: some 20 received Ad26.COV2.S at low or high dose, single or two shots; roughly 5 received placebo; per-sample allocation not given. Sampling was performed 63 days after the first vaccine or placebo injection. Comments on this clone: The antigen remains unidentified.

Study-wide results and caveats: Across vaccine and placebo recipients, the breadth of non-spike TCRs was similar. The study found higher spike-specific TCR breadth in vaccine than placebo recipients.

The germline V gene encodes CDR1 MDHEN and CDR2 SYDVKM. Trimming took 3 bases from V and 6 from J; bases not matched to a gene: 8. The CDR3 has 14 amino acids. Here immunoSEQ multiplex PCR was the method, and the copy in TCRdb shows in-frame clones only, minus some. The sample records around 450,000 clones, about nine tenths being singletons. This chain connects TRBV28 to TRBJ2-7; 7 bases line up with TRBD1. This sample comprised peripheral blood, obtained in a trial of Ad26.COV2.S vaccine versus placebo. The receptor comes from a person aged 18-65 years who received the Ad26.COV2.S COVID-19 vaccine or a placebo. This CDR3 reads CASSLADRDGEQYF. CDR3 nucleotide sequence: TGTGCCAGCAGTTTGGCCGACAGGGATGGCGAGCAGTACTTC.